The rows below give T cell receptor beta chains drawn from one sample of a study of early T cells in non-severe SARS-CoV-2 infection. TCRdb reprocessed the 5' RACE reads with MiXCR, giving one entry per CDR3 protein. The sample has about 66,000 distinct CDR3 sequences; 13% are singletons. Sequencing used whole blood. The receptors were sampled from an adult who was a healthcare worker with PCR-confirmed SARS-CoV-2 infection or an uninfected control (not recorded which). CDR3s include the opening cysteine and the closing phenylalanine or tryptophan. The D gene is left open where the match is weak. Clone size is stated in some rows and not others, as once, few, many or a class when expanded.

length: 13
size: many
D: .
V: TRBV7-2
J: TRBJ2-5
DNA: TGTGCCAGCAGCTTAGATGAGCGAGAGACCCAGTACTTC
CDR3: CASSLDERETQYF

length: 12
size: many
D: .
V: TRBV20-1
J: TRBJ2-3
DNA: TGCAGTGCTAGACAAGCCACAGATACGCAGTATTTT
CDR3: CSARQATDTQYF

length: 11
size: medium-sized
D: .
V: TRBV11-2
J: TRBJ2-7
DNA: TGTGCCAGCAGCTCCGCCTACGAGCAGTACTTC
CDR3: CASSSAYEQYF

length: 13
size: many
D: .
V: TRBV18
J: TRBJ2-3
DNA: TGTGCCAGCTCACCACCGAGCACAGATACGCAGTATTTT
CDR3: CASSPPSTDTQYF

length: 14
size: many
D: .
V: TRBV27
J: TRBJ1-5
DNA: TGTGCCAGCAGTGCCGGGACACGGAATCAGCCCCAGCATTTT
CDR3: CASSAGTRNQPQHF

length: 14
size: .
D: TRBD2
V: TRBV27
J: TRBJ2-3
DNA: TGTGCCAGCAGGGAGGAACTAGCGGGCAATACGCAGTATTTT
CDR3: CASREELAGNTQYF

length: 15
size: many
D: TRBD1
V: TRBV28
J: TRBJ1-5
DNA: TGTGCCAGCTCCTCGGGACAGGGGGTCAATCAGCCCCAGCATTTT
CDR3: CASSSGQGVNQPQHF

length: 15
size: .
D: .
V: TRBV15
J: TRBJ2-7
DNA: TGTGCCACCAGCAGAGATCCAGGGTCTACCTACGAGCAGTACTTC
CDR3: CATSRDPGSTYEQYF

length: 16
size: few
D: .
V: TRBV7-8
J: TRBJ1-1
DNA: TGTGCCAGCAGCTTAGTGCTGGGGGATTTGAACACTGAAGCTTTCTTT
CDR3: CASSLVLGDLNTEAFF

length: 14
size: .
D: TRBD2
V: TRBV7-2
J: TRBJ2-7
DNA: TGTGCCAGCAGCTTACTAGCGGGAGGGTACGAGCAGTACTTC
CDR3: CASSLLAGGYEQYF

length: 18
size: once
D: TRBD2
V: TRBV27
J: TRBJ2-3
DNA: TGTGCCAGCAGTTTAGGGCTCTGGACTAGCGGGAGGGCCGATACGCAGTATTTT
CDR3: CASSLGLWTSGRADTQYF

length: 17
size: few
D: TRBD2
V: TRBV29-1
J: TRBJ2-2
DNA: TGCAGCGTTTCCATAATAGCGGGGGACCTGAACACCGGGGAGCTGTTTTTT
CDR3: CSVSIIAGDLNTGELFF

length: 14
size: many
D: TRBD1
V: TRBV7-2
J: TRBJ1-1
DNA: TGTGCCAGCAGCTCGGGACAGAAAAACACTGAAGCTTTCTTT
CDR3: CASSSGQKNTEAFF

length: 13
size: many
D: .
V: TRBV15
J: TRBJ1-2
DNA: TGTGCCACCAGCAGAGGAAGACGGGGTGGCTACACCTTC
CDR3: CATSRGRRGGYTF

length: 14
size: few
D: .
V: TRBV28
J: TRBJ2-3
DNA: TGTGCCAGCAGTTGGCCCCCCGGCGGCTATACGCAGTATTTT
CDR3: CASSWPPGGYTQYF

length: 12
size: medium-sized
D: .
V: TRBV14
J: TRBJ2-1
DNA: TGTGCCAGCAGCCCGGCCCGGAATGAGCAGTTCTTC
CDR3: CASSPARNEQFF

length: 12
size: few
D: .
V: TRBV6-2/TRBV6-3
J: TRBJ1-1
DNA: TGTGCCAGCTCCAGGACATCTCCTGAAGCTTTCTTT
CDR3: CASSRTSPEAFF

length: 17
size: many
D: TRBD1
V: TRBV6-5
J: TRBJ1-4
DNA: TGTGCCAGCAACCGACAGGGGCCAATCAGTTCTAATGAAAAACTGTTTTTT
CDR3: CASNRQGPISSNEKLFF

length: 16
size: few
D: .
V: TRBV7-9
J: TRBJ1-1
DNA: TGTGCCAGCAGCCCGGACAGCCTAAGCCCGACGTTTCGGGCTTTCTTT
CDR3: CASSPDSLSPTFRAFF

length: 16
size: .
D: .
V: TRBV6-1
J: TRBJ2-7
DNA: TGTGCCAGCAGTGAAGCTTCCGGGGACCCTTCCTACGAGCAGTACTTC
CDR3: CASSEASGDPSYEQYF

length: 15
size: many
D: .
V: TRBV19
J: TRBJ2-1
DNA: TGTGCCAGTACCCCTCCCCTGACCCAAGACAATGAGCAGTTCTTC
CDR3: CASTPPLTQDNEQFF

length: 16
size: .
D: .
V: TRBV10-1
J: TRBJ2-3
DNA: TGCGCCAGCAGTGAGTCCCGGGGGAGGTTTGGAGATACGCAGTATTTT
CDR3: CASSESRGRFGDTQYF

length: 13
size: many
D: .
V: TRBV10-2
J: TRBJ1-1
DNA: TGCGCCAGCAGTGCGGGGGAAGGAGCTGAAGCTTTCTTT
CDR3: CASSAGEGAEAFF

length: 14
size: .
D: .
V: TRBV14
J: TRBJ1-4
DNA: TGTGCCAGTTCGATTCACGGAGGGAATGAAAAACTGTTTTTT
CDR3: CASSIHGGNEKLFF

length: 15
size: .
D: .
V: TRBV5-1
J: TRBJ1-2
DNA: TGCGCCAGCAGCTTGGGGGGACGGATCAACTATGGCTACACCTTC
CDR3: CASSLGGRINYGYTF

length: 17
size: .
D: TRBD2
V: TRBV4-3
J: TRBJ2-1
DNA: TGCGCCAGCAGCCAGAGACTAGCGGGAGGTAACTACAATGAGCAGTTCTTC
CDR3: CASSQRLAGGNYNEQFF

length: 14
size: .
D: .
V: TRBV18
J: TRBJ1-4
DNA: TGTGCCAGCTCGCCCTATGGGGGTAATGAAAAACTGTTTTTT
CDR3: CASSPYGGNEKLFF

length: 14
size: .
D: TRBD1
V: TRBV6-2/TRBV6-3
J: TRBJ1-6
DNA: TGTGCCAGCAGCCCCGACAGGGGCATTTCGCCCCTCCACTTT
CDR3: CASSPDRGISPLHF

length: 14
size: few
D: TRBD2
V: TRBV7-2
J: TRBJ2-7
DNA: TGTGCCAGCAGCTCCGGGACTACCAGCTACGAGCAGTACTTC
CDR3: CASSSGTTSYEQYF

length: 16
size: .
D: TRBD2
V: TRBV5-4
J: TRBJ2-3
DNA: TGTGCCAGCAGCTCTGGACTAGCGGGGAACACAGATACGCAGTATTTT
CDR3: CASSSGLAGNTDTQYF

length: 12
size: few
D: TRBD2
V: TRBV27
J: TRBJ2-3
DNA: TGTGCTTCGGGACTAGCGAGAGATACGCAGTATTTT
CDR3: CASGLARDTQYF

length: 14
size: many
D: TRBD2
V: TRBV29-1
J: TRBJ2-3
DNA: TGCAGCGTCTACTTGAGCGGGAGGACAGATACGCAGTATTTT
CDR3: CSVYLSGRTDTQYF

length: 15
size: few
D: .
V: TRBV6-5
J: TRBJ2-5
DNA: TGTGCCAGCAGTTACTCGTACTACAAGACAGAGACCCAGTACTTC
CDR3: CASSYSYYKTETQYF

length: 11
size: few
D: .
V: TRBV29-1
J: TRBJ2-7
DNA: TGCAGCGTTAGTGCCCCGGGCGAGCAGTACTTC
CDR3: CSVSAPGEQYF

length: 15
size: few
D: TRBD2
V: TRBV5-5
J: TRBJ2-1
DNA: TGTGCCAGCAGCGTCACCGGGACTAGCGGGTTTGAGCAGTTCTTC
CDR3: CASSVTGTSGFEQFF

length: 12
size: .
D: .
V: TRBV28
J: TRBJ2-3
DNA: TGTGCCAGCAGTTTTTCAACAGATACGCAGTATTTT
CDR3: CASSFSTDTQYF

length: 13
size: few
D: .
V: TRBV6-1
J: TRBJ2-2
DNA: TGTGCCAGCAGTGCCCGGAGGAGCGGGGAGCTGTTTTTT
CDR3: CASSARRSGELFF

length: 17
size: .
D: .
V: TRBV6-2/TRBV6-3
J: TRBJ2-7
DNA: TGTGCCAGCACCTGGTCAATGAGCGGGCTCAGCTCCTACGAGCAGTACTTC
CDR3: CASTWSMSGLSSYEQYF

length: 16
size: .
D: .
V: TRBV9
J: TRBJ2-1
DNA: TGTGCCAGCAGCGTAGTAGCTAGACTCTCCTACAATGAGCAGTTCTTC
CDR3: CASSVVARLSYNEQFF

length: 12
size: few
D: TRBD1
V: TRBV20-1
J: TRBJ2-1
DNA: TGCAGTGCTTGGACAGGGGGCGGTGAGCAGTTCTTC
CDR3: CSAWTGGGEQFF

length: 14
size: many
D: .
V: TRBV7-9
J: TRBJ1-1
DNA: TGTGCCAGCAGCTTAGTGGGCAGGAACACTGAAGCTTTCTTT
CDR3: CASSLVGRNTEAFF

length: 15
size: .
D: .
V: TRBV11-2
J: TRBJ2-5
DNA: TGTGCCAGCAGCCCCATTTTAAGCCTCCAAGAGACCCAGTACTTC
CDR3: CASSPILSLQETQYF

length: 16
size: many
D: .
V: TRBV6-5
J: TRBJ2-7
DNA: TGTGCCAGCAGTACTCCCGTTGTCTCCCATTTCTACGAGCAGTACTTC
CDR3: CASSTPVVSHFYEQYF